The sequence of this T cell receptor beta chain was determined in a study of T cells in narcolepsy. This CDR3 contains 19 residues. Trimming cost V 1 base and J 1 base; bases outside gene matches: 12. Germline values: CDR1 LGHNA, CDR2 YNFKEQ. Profiling relied on immunoSEQ multiplex PCR, and the TCRdb table lists in-frame clones only, not all of them. The data show about 27,000 clones, 75% to 80% seen once. This clone was found a few times. The V gene is TRBV4-2, the J gene TRBJ2-5, with 10 positions matching TRBD2. Material: CD45RA- memory CD4+ T cells from PBMCs. The clonotype comes from a human donor with narcolepsy. The CDR3 loop reads CASSQVASRSGGAQETQYF. The CDR3 coding sequence is TGTGCCAGCAGCCAAGTAGCCAGTCGGAGCGGGGGGGCCCAAGAGACCCAGTACTTC.